One sample yielded the 8 T cell receptor beta chains listed below, sequenced in a study of cytomegalovirus exposure and HLA in healthy donors. Vbeta (60) and Jbeta (13) primers were used in the PCR. TCRdb's table, derived via immunoSEQ multiplex PCR, lists solely in-frame clones and lacks some. The sample carries approximately 59,000 clones, less than 65% recorded once. Sequencing used PBMCs. The origin of the receptors is a man aged 25 to 40 in good health and CMV-seronegative.

The table lists this clone with a few counts. The same CDR3 is also encoded by other DNA sequences in this sample. The DNA for the CDR3 is TGTGCCAGCAGCTTGGGACAGCAAAATCAGCCCCAGCATTTT. Translated, it gives CASSLGQQNQPQHF. The chain joins TRBV7-9 to TRBJ1-5; TRBD1 agrees at 7 bases. CDR3 length equals 14 residues. The germline V gene encodes CDR1 SEHNR and CDR2 FQNEAQ (reference sequence). The trim removed 3 bases at V and 4 bases at J, leaving 3 bases unmatched.

The V gene is TRBV6-1, the J gene TRBJ1-1; D might be TRBD1 (6 bases). Germline assignment: CDR1 MNHNS and CDR2 SASEGT. Trimming took 5 bases from V and 1 from J, leaving 8 bases between them. The CDR3 covers 13 residues. CDR3 protein: CASSTTGNTEAFF. The CDR3 DNA is TGTGCCAGCAGTACGACAGGGAACACTGAAGCTTTCTTT.

The chain combines TRBV14 with TRBJ1-3; D remains unclear. V was trimmed by 2 bases and J by 0 bases, leaving 17 bases between them. This CDR3 contains 18 residues. The germline V gene has CDR1 SGHDN and CDR2 FVKESK. The CDR3 DNA follows: TGTGCCAGCAGCCAAAAGTACAGCATCCCGGTCTCTGGAAACACCATATATTTT. Amino acids: CASSQKYSIPVSGNTIYF.

This chain's CDR3 is CASSWGQPYEQYF. The CDR3 bases are TGTGCCAGCAGCTGGGGACAGCCCTACGAGCAGTACTTC. The rearrangement links TRBV7-2 to TRBJ2-7; 7 nucleotides align to TRBD1. The germline V gene has CDR1 SGHTA and CDR2 FQGNSA. The CDR3 covers 13 residues. The junction had 2 bases not matched to a gene; V was cut back by 4 bases and J by 2 bases.

This clone has only one observation. The chain uses TRBV4-2 and TRBJ2-3; 7 bases match TRBD2. After removal of 1 base from V and 6 bases from J, the junction contained 19 bases not matched to a gene. Germline assignment: CDR1 LGHNA and CDR2 YNFKEQ. The CDR3 consists of 19 residues. The CDR3 region is CASSQGGGRTSKGWDTQYF. The CDR3, as DNA: TGTGCCAGCAGCCAAGGGGGGGGACGAACTAGCAAGGGATGGGATACGCAGTATTTT.

The chain employs TRBV5-4 and TRBJ2-5, with TRBD2 matching over 10 bases. Unmatched junction bases numbered 7, after V lost 4 bases and J lost 4 bases. Germline CDR1 reads SGHNT; CDR2 reads YYREEE (reference sequence). The length of the CDR3 is 15 residues. CDR3 nucleotide sequence: TGTGCCAGCAGCATAAAGGGACTAGCGTCAGAGACCCAGTACTTC. Translating gives CASSIKGLASETQYF.

The V call is TRBV29-1, the J call TRBJ1-2; TRBD1 aligns across 7 bases. The CDR3 sequence is 11 residues long. CDR1 and CDR2 (germline): SQVTM, ANQGSEA. The J segment lost 6 bases and the V segment lost 7 bases, leaving 5 bases of the junction unmatched. The CDR3 protein is CSGKQGNGYTF. CDR3 sequence (DNA): TGCAGCGGAAAACAGGGGAATGGCTACACCTTC.

This clone was seen only a few times. This sequence joins TRBV6-5 and TRBJ2-5, with D maybe TRBD2 (6 bases). Trimming took 8 bases from V and 2 from J, leaving 9 bases between them. CDR1 MNHEY and CDR2 SVGAGI come from the germline V gene. CDR3 length: 12 residues. The DNA for the CDR3 is TGTGCCAGCGCACGGGGGCAAGAGACCCAGTACTTC. Its protein product is CASARGQETQYF.